One sample yielded the 24 T cell receptor beta chains listed below, sequenced in a study of cytotoxic CD8 clonotypes in ibrutinib-treated CLL. Method: immunoSEQ multiplex PCR; TCRdb's copy keeps in-frame clones and lacks some. The sample lists about 130,000 clones; approximately 83% were seen once. Sequences were derived from PBMCs, sampled after 24 months of ibrutinib treatment. The source of these receptors is a human donor with chronic lymphocytic leukemia.

The genes are TRBV5-1 and TRBJ2-7, with unresolved D. Germline V gene data show CDR1 as SGHRS and CDR2 as YFSETQ. This CDR3 region has 13 residues. V dropped 4 bases and J dropped 5 bases, with 13 bases sitting between them. The CDR3 DNA reads as TGCGCCAGCAGCGGGTCGGGTTTTAACGAGCAGTACTTC. It yields the protein CASSGSGFNEQYF.

The gene calls are TRBV5-1 and TRBJ2-1; D gene ambiguous. The V and J ends lost 0 bases and 8 bases respectively, with 12 bases between them. CDR3 length equals 14 residues. Germline V gives CDR1 SGHRS, CDR2 YFSETQ. CDR3 DNA sequence: TGCGCCAGCAGCTTGGAGAACCGCGAGGATGAGCAGTTCTTC. Translation: CASSLENREDEQFF.

This clone occurred a few times. This sequence joins TRBV5-4 and TRBJ1-1; 10 nucleotides agree with TRBD1. V lost 4 bases, J lost 2 bases, and 11 bases stayed unmatched. This CDR3 comprises 17 residues. The germline V gene has CDR1 SGHNT and CDR2 YYREEE (reference sequence). CDR3 sequence: CASSKTGGGWGNTEAFF. The CDR3 coding sequence is TGTGCCAGCAGCAAGACAGGGGGCGGGTGGGGCAACACTGAAGCTTTCTTT.

The chain couples TRBV9 to TRBJ2-5; D ambiguous. The germline V gene has CDR1 SGDLS and CDR2 YYNGEE. With 0 bases removed from V and 3 bases from J, the gap between germline ends came to 15 bases. The CDR3 runs to 16 residues. The CDR3 DNA reads as TGTGCCAGCAGCGTAGGCGTCTTAAACCGGGAAGAGACCCAGTACTTC. Its translation is CASSVGVLNREETQYF.

The gene calls are TRBV28 and TRBJ1-4, with 7 bases lining up with TRBD1. The junction had 9 bases not matched to a gene; V was cut back by 6 bases and J by 5 bases. Germline V CDR1 and CDR2: MDHEN, SYDVKM. The CDR3 sequence is 15 residues long. The DNA for the CDR3 is TGTGCCAGCAGCTCAGGGGGTGGGGGAAATGAAAAACTGTTTTTT. Translated, it gives CASSSGGGGNEKLFF.

This clone occurred a few times. The chain carries TRBV6-6 and TRBJ2-7, with D possibly being TRBD1 (7 bases). The CDR3 totals 11 residues. Germline V gene data show CDR1 as MNHNY and CDR2 as SVGAGI (reference sequence). Trimming took off 6 bases at V and 9 bases at J, with 12 bases between the two ends. CDR3 protein: CASRRQGGQYF. In nucleotides, the CDR3 is TGTGCCAGCAGGAGACAGGGAGGGCAGTACTTC.

The chain couples TRBV2 to TRBJ1-3; 9 bases line up with TRBD1. Per the germline V gene, CDR1 is SNHLY and CDR2 is FYNNEI. The CDR3 totals 15 residues. After removal of 6 bases from V and 4 bases from J, the junction contained 7 bases not matched to a gene. CDR3 region: CASRVTGGEGNTIYF. CDR3 nucleotide sequence: TGTGCCAGCAGAGTCACAGGGGGCGAAGGAAACACCATATATTTT.

The chain combines TRBV7-3 with TRBJ2-3; no firm D call. This CDR3 is built from 14 residues. The ends were cut back, 5 bases at V and 3 bases at J, with 12 bases in the middle. CDR1 is SGHTA, CDR2 FQGTGA, per germline. CDR3 in DNA: TGTGCCAGCAGCCCCGCCGTAACTACAGATACGCAGTATTTT. It translates to CASSPAVTTDTQYF.

A remark on this clone: One end of the junction does not line up with germline, which may come from a read error. This sequence joins TRBV30 and TRBJ2-3; D call uncertain. This CDR3 region has 11 residues. Germline V lookup: CDR1 GTSNPN, CDR2 SVGIG (reference sequence). CDR3 protein: CAWSPRDAQYF. CDR3 nucleotides: TGTGCCTGGAGTCCAAGAGATGCGCAGTATTTT.

The rearrangement links TRBV28 to TRBJ2-7; D ambiguous. Germline-derived CDR1 and CDR2 are MDHEN and SYDVKM. The CDR3 covers 15 residues. Trimming pared 2 bases from V and 2 bases from J, leaving 13 bases between. The CDR3 is CASSLSYRGPYEQYF. The CDR3 DNA is TGTGCCAGCAGTTTAAGCTACCGAGGCCCCTACGAGCAGTACTTC. Full variable domain (rest looked up from reference TRBV28 and TRBJ2-7): DVKVTQSSRYLVKRTGEKVFLECVQDMDHENMFWYRQDPGLGLRLIYFSYDVKMKEKGDIPEGYSVSREKKERFSLILESASTNQTSMYLCASSLSYRGPYEQYFGPGTRLTVT.

A single count supports this clone. The J gene is TRBJ1-3, the V gene TRBV5-1; D call uncertain. Germline CDR1 SGHRS, CDR2 YFSETQ. The CDR3 consists of 17 residues. V was shortened by 3 bases and J by 0 bases, with 16 bases between the two germline ends. CDR3 in DNA: TGCGCCAGCAGCTCCCAGCCAAGTGCCTCCTCTGGAAACACCATATATTTT. Its translation is CASSSQPSASSGNTIYF.

The V gene is TRBV11-2, the J gene TRBJ2-2; D remains ambiguous. CDR1 is SGHAT, CDR2 FQNNGV, per germline. Trimming removed 1 base at V and 11 bases at J, with 14 bases between. This CDR3 contains 14 residues. The CDR3 region is CASSLAVDLGELFF. In DNA form, the CDR3 reads TGTGCCAGCAGCTTAGCCGTGGACCTCGGCGAGCTGTTTTTT.

V gene TRBV11-2 combines with J gene TRBJ1-1; the D gene is possibly TRBD1 (5 bases). CDR3 length: 13 amino acids. Germline V gene sequence: CDR1 SGHAT, CDR2 FQNNGV. Trimming removed 4 bases at V and 4 bases at J, with 10 bases between. This CDR3 is CASSSTRGTEAFF. The CDR3 coding sequence is TGTGCCAGCAGCTCGACAAGGGGCACTGAAGCTTTCTTT.

A few counts support this clone. V usage is TRBV7-2 and J usage is TRBJ1-2; unclear D gene. V was clipped by 1 base and J by 6 bases, with 9 bases between them. Germline CDR1 reads SGHTA; CDR2 reads FQGNSA. This CDR3 spans 13 amino acids. The CDR3 region has the DNA TGTGCCAGCAGCTTAGGCGCCTTCAATGGCTACACCTTC. The encoded protein is CASSLGAFNGYTF.

The V gene is TRBV7-2, the J gene TRBJ2-5; D possibly corresponds to TRBD2 (5 bases). Looked up from germline, CDR1 is SGHTA and CDR2 is FQGNSA. With 5 bases removed from V and 1 base from J, the gap between germline ends came to 8 bases. The CDR3 extends over 13 amino acids. The CDR3, as DNA: TGTGCCAGCAGCCGGGGAGTCCAAGAGACCCAGTACTTC. Protein product: CASSRGVQETQYF. Full variable domain (remainder filled in from reference TRBV7-2 and TRBJ2-5): GAGVSQSPSNKVTEKGKDVELRCDPISGHTALYWYRQSLGQGLEFLIYFQGNSAPDKSGLPSDRFSAERTGGSVSTLTIQRTQQEDSAVYLCASSRGVQETQYFGPGTRLLVL.

The V gene is TRBV11-3, the J gene TRBJ2-3, with D tentatively TRBD2 (5 bases). V lost 1 base to trimming and J lost 9 bases, with 5 bases between them. This CDR3 contains 11 residues. CDR1 is SGHNT and CDR2 is YENEEA in the germline V gene. This CDR3 is CASSLGGTQYF. The CDR3 DNA sequence: TGTGCCAGCAGCTTAGGCGGGACGCAGTATTTT.

This sequence joins TRBV4-3 and TRBJ2-3, with D perhaps TRBD1 (6 bases). This CDR3 has 16 residues. V was shortened by 0 bases and J by 1 base, with 11 bases between the two germline ends. Germline V gene sequence: CDR1 LGHNA, CDR2 YSLEER. CDR3 DNA sequence: TGCGCCAGCAGCCAAGAAGCGACAGGAGGCACAGATACGCAGTATTTT. As protein: CASSQEATGGTDTQYF.

The chain has TRBV5-4 and TRBJ2-5; no clear D gene. CDR1 and CDR2 from the germline V gene are SGHNT and YYREEE (reference sequence). The V gene lost 2 bases and the J gene lost 4 bases, with 12 bases spanning the gap. The length of the CDR3 is 14 residues. The CDR3 sequence is CASSLTGPTETQYF. In nucleotides, the CDR3 is TGTGCCAGCAGCTTAACCGGGCCGACAGAGACCCAGTACTTC.

The J gene is TRBJ1-4, the V gene TRBV6-6; 12 nucleotides agree with TRBD1. Unmatched junction bases numbered 5, after V lost 6 bases and J lost 6 bases. Germline V gene sequence: CDR1 MNHNY, CDR2 SVGAGI (reference sequence). The CDR3 consists of 15 residues. The CDR3 DNA reads as TGTGCCAGCAGACCCGGGACAGGGGGCGATGAAAAACTGTTTTTT. Its translation is CASRPGTGGDEKLFF.

The rearrangement joins TRBV28 to TRBJ1-1, with D possibly being TRBD1 (6 bases). Germline CDR1 reads MDHEN; CDR2 reads SYDVKM. CDR3 size: 11 residues. Trimming removed 6 bases at V and 8 bases at J, with 10 bases between. The CDR3 reads CASRSGHEAFF. DNA for the CDR3: TGTGCCAGCAGGTCGGGACACGAAGCTTTCTTT.

The rearrangement uses TRBV9 and TRBJ2-2; 12 bases line up with TRBD2. V shed 4 bases, J shed 5 bases, and the junction held 6 bases outside the gene matches. The CDR3 extends over 16 amino acids. CDR1 is SGDLS and CDR2 is YYNGEE in the germline V gene. In nucleotides, the CDR3 is TGTGCCAGCAGCCCTCGACTAGCGGGAGTTACCGGGGAGCTGTTTTTT. Encoded protein: CASSPRLAGVTGELFF.

This chain connects TRBV28 to TRBJ2-6, with 7 bases matching TRBD1. Germline V gene lookup returns CDR1 MDHEN and CDR2 SYDVKM. V trimming: 6 bases; J trimming: 0 bases; junction bases outside the gene matches: 5. CDR3 length equals 16 residues. For the CDR3, the DNA is TGTGCCAGCAGGTCCGGGACAGCCTCTGGGGCCAACGTCCTGACTTTC. It codes for CASRSGTASGANVLTF.

The chain recombines TRBV28 with TRBJ2-7; TRBD2 aligns across 7 bases. The CDR3 has 11 residues. The V segment lost 7 bases and the J segment 7 bases; nucleotides outside the gene matches: 4. Germline loops: CDR1 MDHEN, CDR2 SYDVKM. CDR3 protein: CASKGREEQYF. The CDR3, as DNA: TGTGCCAGCAAGGGGCGGGAGGAGCAGTACTTC.

With respect to this clone: At one end, the junction sequence differs from germline, possibly due to a read error. The genes are TRBV15 and TRBJ1-4; a weak D match, TRBD1 (5 bases). There are 15 residues in the CDR3. The germline V gene encodes CDR1 LNHNV and CDR2 YYDKDF (reference sequence). The CDR3 region is CATNRAQDSREKLFF. CDR3 bases: TGTGCCACCAACAGAGCTCAAGACAGTAGGGAAAAACTGTTTTTT.